This T cell receptor beta chain comes out of a study of OX40 agonist ivuxolimab in advanced cancers. About the investigation overall: Ivuxolimab, which targeted the costimulatory receptor OX40 (CD134), was an agonistic, fully human IgG2 monoclonal antibody. Intravenous ivuxolimab was administered to patients every 2 weeks at six dose levels: 0.01, 0.1, 0.3, 1.5, 3 and 10 mg/kg. Of the roughly 52 dose-escalation patients, hepatocellular carcinoma was present in around 20, melanoma in some 15, renal cell carcinoma in 9 and head and neck cancer in 9. The dose-escalation cohort was 82.7% male with a mean age of about 65 years, ranging from roughly 23 to 90. Prior anti-PD-1, anti-PD-L1 or anti-CTLA-4 therapy was permitted, and approximately 39% of dose-escalation patients had received checkpoint inhibitors. Three dose-escalation patients achieved partial responses, one with hepatocellular carcinoma and two with cutaneous melanoma. The point of sequencing TCRbeta in the periphery was to test whether ivuxolimab changed TCR sequence diversity and drove clonal T-cell expansion. The paper covers the monotherapy dose-escalation part of the phase I ivuxolimab trial, which included N of about 51 patients. Summary of the overall study and its limitations: On average, CD8+ T cells showed more expanded clones than CD4+ T cells after ivuxolimab. At doses from 0.1 to 3.0 mg/kg, clonal expansion was seen in both CD4+ and CD8+ blood T cells between baseline and week 6. Low levels of normalized T-cell clonal expansion were also shown by some nonresponding patients. In the 0.1-3.0 mg/kg groups, partial responders were among the patients with the lowest normalized peripheral clonal expansion, particularly in CD8+ T cells. Which antigens the clonally expanded peripheral T cells were specific for was not determined.

CDR1 and CDR2, looked up from the germline V gene (reference sequence), are LNHDA and SQIVND. At the junction V is shortened by 8 bases and J by 2 bases, with 13 bases in between. The CDR3, cysteine through phenylalanine, is 14 amino acids long. Only the CDR3 DNA stays, 42 bases, in frame from base 1. The trial excluded patients who had a history of autoimmune disease or were on systemic immunosuppression. In every dose cohort, peripheral blood was drawn for TCR sequencing at baseline, cycle 4 day 1, and cycle 7 day 1. The samples were taken from a phase I, first-in-human, multicenter, open-label dose-escalation trial of ivuxolimab. Adults with locally advanced or metastatic head and neck squamous cell, hepatocellular, melanoma or renal cell carcinoma were enrolled in the trial. Before TCR sequencing, CD4+ and CD8+ T cells were separately sorted from peripheral blood. Comment on this clone: There is no known antigen for this receptor. There are no base qualities to consult, and no much larger clone falls within one base.

Genomic DNA was extracted from sorted cells for sequencing of the TCRbeta CDR3 region. The immunoSEQ Assay was used to sequence the TCRbeta CDR3 regions. TCRdb's version of the immuneACCESS table is confined to in-frame rearrangements and falls short of the full clone set. An unresolved V gene accounts for under half of the shortfall where checked; the remainder is of unknown origin. This sample comprises about 82,000 clones, around nine tenths of them detected only once. The ten largest clones add up to 0.3% to 0.45% of the sample. Sequencing used CD4+ or CD8+ T cells sorted from blood, obtained in a trial of the OX40 agonist ivuxolimab. This chain joins TRBV19 to TRBJ1-5; no D gene can be assigned with confidence. This TCR came from an adult with an advanced solid tumor such as melanoma, head and neck, liver or kidney cancer. The CDR3 reads CASDQRLGNQPQHF. The DNA reads as follows: TGTGCCAGTGACCAGAGGCTGGGCAATCAGCCCCAGCATTTT.